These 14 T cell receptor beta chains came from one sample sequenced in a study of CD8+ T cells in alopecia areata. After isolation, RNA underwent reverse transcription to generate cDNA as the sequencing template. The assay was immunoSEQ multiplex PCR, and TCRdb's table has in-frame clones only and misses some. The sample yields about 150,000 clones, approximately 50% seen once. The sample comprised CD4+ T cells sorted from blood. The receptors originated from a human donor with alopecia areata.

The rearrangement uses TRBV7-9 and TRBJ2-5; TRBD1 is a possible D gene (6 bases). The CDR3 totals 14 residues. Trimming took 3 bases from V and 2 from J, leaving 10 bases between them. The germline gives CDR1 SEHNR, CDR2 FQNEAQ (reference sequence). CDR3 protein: CASSFNDRQETQYF. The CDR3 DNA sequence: TGTGCCAGCAGCTTCAATGACAGGCAAGAGACCCAGTACTTC.

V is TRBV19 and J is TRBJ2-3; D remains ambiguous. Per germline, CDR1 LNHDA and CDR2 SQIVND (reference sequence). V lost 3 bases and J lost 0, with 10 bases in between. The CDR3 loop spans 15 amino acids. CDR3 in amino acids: CASSMDGRSTDTQYF. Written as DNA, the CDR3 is TGTGCCAGTAGTATGGACGGCCGTAGCACAGATACGCAGTATTTT.

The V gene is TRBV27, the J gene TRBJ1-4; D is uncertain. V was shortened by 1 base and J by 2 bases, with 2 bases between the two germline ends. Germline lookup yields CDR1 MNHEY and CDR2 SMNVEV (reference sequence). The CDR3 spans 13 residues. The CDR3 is CASSLWTNEKLFF. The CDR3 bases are TGTGCCAGCAGTTTATGGACTAATGAAAAACTGTTTTTT.

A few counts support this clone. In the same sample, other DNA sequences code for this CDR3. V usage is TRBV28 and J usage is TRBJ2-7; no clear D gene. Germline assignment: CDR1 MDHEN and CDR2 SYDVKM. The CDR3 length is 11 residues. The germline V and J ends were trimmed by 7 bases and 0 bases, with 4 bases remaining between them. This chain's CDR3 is CASTGSYEQYF. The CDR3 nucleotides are TGTGCCAGCACAGGCTCCTACGAGCAGTACTTC.

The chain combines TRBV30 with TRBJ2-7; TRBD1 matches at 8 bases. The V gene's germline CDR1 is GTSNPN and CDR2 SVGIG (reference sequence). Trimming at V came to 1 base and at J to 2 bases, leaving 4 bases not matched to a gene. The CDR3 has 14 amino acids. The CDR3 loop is CAWSAQGGTYEQYF. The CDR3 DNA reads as TGTGCCTGGAGTGCACAGGGGGGAACCTACGAGCAGTACTTC.

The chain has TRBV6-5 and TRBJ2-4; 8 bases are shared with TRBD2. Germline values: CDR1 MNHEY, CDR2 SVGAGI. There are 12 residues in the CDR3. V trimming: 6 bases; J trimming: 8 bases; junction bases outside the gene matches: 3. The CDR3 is CASRDGGDIQYF. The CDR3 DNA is TGTGCCAGCAGGGACGGGGGGGACATTCAGTACTTC.

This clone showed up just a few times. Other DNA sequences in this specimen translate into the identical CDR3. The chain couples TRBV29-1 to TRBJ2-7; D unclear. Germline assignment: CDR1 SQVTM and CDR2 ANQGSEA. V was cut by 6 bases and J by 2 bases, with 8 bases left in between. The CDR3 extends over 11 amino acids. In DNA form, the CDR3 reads TGCAGCGTGGGCAGAACCTACGAGCAGTACTTC. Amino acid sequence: CSVGRTYEQYF.

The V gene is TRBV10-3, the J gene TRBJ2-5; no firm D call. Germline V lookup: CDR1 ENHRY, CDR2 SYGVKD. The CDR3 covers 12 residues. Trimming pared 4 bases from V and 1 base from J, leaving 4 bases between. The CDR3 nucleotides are TGTGCCATCAGTGGATCCCAAGAGACCCAGTACTTC. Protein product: CAISGSQETQYF.

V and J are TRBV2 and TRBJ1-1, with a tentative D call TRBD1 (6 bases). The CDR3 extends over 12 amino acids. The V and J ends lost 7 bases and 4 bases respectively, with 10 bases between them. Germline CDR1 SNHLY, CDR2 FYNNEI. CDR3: CASNRVGTEAFF. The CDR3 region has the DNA TGTGCCAGCAACAGGGTAGGCACTGAAGCTTTCTTT.

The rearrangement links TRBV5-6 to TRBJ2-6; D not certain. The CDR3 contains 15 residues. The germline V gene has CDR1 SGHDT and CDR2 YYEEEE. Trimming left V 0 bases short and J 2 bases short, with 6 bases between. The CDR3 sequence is CASSLEGPGANVLTF. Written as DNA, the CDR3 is TGTGCCAGCAGCTTGGAAGGGCCTGGGGCCAACGTCCTGACTTTC.

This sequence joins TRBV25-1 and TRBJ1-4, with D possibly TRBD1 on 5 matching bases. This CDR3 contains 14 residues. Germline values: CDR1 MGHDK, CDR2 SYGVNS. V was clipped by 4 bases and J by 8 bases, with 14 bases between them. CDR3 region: CASSAPWDREKLFF. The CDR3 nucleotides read TGTGCCAGCAGTGCTCCCTGGGACCGGGAAAAACTGTTTTTT.

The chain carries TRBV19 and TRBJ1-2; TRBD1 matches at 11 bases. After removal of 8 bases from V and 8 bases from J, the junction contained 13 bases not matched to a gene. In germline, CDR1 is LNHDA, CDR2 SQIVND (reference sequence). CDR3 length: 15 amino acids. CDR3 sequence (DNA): TGTGCCAGTCATCCGCCGGGACAGGGGGTTCGAGGCTACACCTTC. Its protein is CASHPPGQGVRGYTF.

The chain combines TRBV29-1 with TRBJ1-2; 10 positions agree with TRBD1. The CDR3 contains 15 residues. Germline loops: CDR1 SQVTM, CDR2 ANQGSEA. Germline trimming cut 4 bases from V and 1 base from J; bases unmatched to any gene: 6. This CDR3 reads CSVGRQGAGNYGYTF. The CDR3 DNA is TGCAGCGTTGGTCGACAGGGGGCTGGTAACTATGGCTACACCTTC.

CDR3 DNA: TGCAGCGTTGAAGATGTCCAGGGGGCCGGGGAGCTGTTTTTT. Residues: CSVEDVQGAGELFF. This chain joins TRBV29-1 and TRBJ2-2, with 7 positions matching TRBD1. In germline, CDR1 is SQVTM, CDR2 ANQGSEA. V gave up 0 bases and J gave up 6 bases; unmatched junction bases: 4. The CDR3 is 14 amino acids.